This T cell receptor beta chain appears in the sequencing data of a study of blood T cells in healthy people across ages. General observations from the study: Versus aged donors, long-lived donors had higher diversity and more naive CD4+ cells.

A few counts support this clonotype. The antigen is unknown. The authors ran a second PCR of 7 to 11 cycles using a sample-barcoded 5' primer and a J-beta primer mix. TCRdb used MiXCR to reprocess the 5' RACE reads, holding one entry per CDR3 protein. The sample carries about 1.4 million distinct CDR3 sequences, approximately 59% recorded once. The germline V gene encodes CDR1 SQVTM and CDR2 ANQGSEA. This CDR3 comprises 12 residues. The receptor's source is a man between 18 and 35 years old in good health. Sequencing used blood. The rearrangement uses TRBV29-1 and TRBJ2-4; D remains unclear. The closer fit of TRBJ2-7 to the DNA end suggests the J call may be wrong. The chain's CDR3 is CSESPKEYEQYF. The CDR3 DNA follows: TGCAGCGAGTCCCCCAAGGAATACGAGCAGTACTTC.